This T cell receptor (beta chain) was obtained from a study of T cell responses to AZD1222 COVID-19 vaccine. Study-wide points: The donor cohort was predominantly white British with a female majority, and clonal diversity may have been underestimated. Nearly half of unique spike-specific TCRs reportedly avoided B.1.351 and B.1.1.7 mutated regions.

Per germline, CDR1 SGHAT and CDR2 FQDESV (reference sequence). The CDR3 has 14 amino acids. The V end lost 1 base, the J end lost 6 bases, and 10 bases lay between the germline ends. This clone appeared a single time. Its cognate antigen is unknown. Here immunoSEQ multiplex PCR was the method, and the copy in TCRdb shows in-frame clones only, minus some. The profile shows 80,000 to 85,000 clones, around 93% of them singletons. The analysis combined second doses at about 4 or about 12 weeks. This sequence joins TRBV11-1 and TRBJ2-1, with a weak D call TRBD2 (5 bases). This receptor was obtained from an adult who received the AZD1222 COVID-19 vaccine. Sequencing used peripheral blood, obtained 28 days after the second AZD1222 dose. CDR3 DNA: TGTGCCAGCAGCTTAGATGGGAGCCCCAATGAGCAGTTCTTC. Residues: CASSLDGSPNEQFF.